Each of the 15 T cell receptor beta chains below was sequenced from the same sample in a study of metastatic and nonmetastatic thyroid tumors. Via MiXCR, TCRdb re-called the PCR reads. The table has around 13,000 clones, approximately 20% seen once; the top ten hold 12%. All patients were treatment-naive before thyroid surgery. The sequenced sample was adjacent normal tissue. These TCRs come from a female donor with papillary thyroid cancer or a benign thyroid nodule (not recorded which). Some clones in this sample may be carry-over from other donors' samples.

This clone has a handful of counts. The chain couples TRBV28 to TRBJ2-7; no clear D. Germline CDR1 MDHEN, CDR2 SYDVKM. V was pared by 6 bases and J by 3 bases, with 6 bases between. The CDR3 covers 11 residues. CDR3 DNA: TGTGCCAGCAGCTCATACTACGAGCAGTACTTC. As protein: CASSSYYEQYF.

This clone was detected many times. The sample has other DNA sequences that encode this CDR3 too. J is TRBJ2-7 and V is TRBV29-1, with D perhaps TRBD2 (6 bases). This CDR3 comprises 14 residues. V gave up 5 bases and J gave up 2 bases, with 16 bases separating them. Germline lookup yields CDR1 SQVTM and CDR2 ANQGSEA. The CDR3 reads CSVYAGTSPYEQYF. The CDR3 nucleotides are TGCAGCGTTTACGCCGGGACTTCCCCCTACGAGCAGTACTTC.

This chain's CDR3 is CASFRRAGISLGEQFF. In DNA, the CDR3 is TGCGCCAGCTTTCGTAGGGCGGGAATATCCTTAGGTGAGCAGTTCTTC. This rearrangement joins TRBV5-1 to TRBJ2-1; possible D gene TRBD2, 6 bases. The V end lost 7 bases, the J end lost 9 bases, and 26 bases lay between the germline ends. Germline-derived CDR1 and CDR2 are SGHRS and YFSETQ. The CDR3 totals 16 residues.

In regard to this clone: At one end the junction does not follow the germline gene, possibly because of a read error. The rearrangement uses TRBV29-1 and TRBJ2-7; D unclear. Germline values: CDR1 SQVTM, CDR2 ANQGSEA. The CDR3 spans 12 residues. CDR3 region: CSVAETSEEHYF. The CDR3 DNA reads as TGCAGCGTTGCTGAGACCTCCGAAGAGCATTACTTC.

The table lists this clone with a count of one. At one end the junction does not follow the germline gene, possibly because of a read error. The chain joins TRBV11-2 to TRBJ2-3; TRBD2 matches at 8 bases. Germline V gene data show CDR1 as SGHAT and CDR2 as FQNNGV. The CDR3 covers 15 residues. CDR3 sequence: CAGSSDGGGTYTQYF. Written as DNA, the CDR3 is TGTGCCGGCAGTTCTGACGGCGGGGGGACATATACGCAGTATTTT.

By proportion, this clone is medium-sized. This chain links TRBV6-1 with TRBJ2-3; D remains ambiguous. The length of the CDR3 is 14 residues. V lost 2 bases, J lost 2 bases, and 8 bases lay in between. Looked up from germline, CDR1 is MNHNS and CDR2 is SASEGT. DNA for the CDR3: TGTGCCAGCAGTGAACAACTAACCACAGATACGCAGTATTTT. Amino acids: CASSEQLTTDTQYF.

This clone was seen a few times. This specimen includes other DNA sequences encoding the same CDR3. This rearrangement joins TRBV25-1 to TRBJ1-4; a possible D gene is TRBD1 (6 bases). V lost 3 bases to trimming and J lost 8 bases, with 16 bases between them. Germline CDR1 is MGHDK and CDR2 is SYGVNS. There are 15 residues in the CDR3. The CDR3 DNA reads TGTGCCAGCAGTGAGGCGACGACGGGACAAGAAAAACTGTTTTTT. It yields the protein CASSEATTGQEKLFF.

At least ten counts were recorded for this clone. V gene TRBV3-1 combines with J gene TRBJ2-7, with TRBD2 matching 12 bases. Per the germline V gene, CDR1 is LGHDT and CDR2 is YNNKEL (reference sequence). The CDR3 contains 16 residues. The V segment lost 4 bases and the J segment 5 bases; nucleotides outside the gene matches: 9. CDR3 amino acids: CASSRSLAGGPDEQYF. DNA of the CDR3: TGTGCCAGCAGCCGGTCTCTAGCGGGAGGGCCCGACGAGCAGTACTTC.

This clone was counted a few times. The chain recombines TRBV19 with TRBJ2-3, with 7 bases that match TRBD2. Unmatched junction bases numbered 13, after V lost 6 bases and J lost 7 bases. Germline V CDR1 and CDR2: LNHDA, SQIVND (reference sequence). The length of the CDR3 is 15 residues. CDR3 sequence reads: CASSQSGGLTYTQYF. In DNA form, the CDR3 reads TGTGCCAGTAGCCAATCGGGGGGACTCACCTATACGCAGTATTTT.

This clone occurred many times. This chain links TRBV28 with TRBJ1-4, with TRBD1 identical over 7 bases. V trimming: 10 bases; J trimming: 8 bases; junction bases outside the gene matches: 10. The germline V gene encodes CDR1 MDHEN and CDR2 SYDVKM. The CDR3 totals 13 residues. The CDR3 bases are TGTGCCACCGCACAGGGGATAGGAGAAAAACTGTTTTTT. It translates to CATAQGIGEKLFF.

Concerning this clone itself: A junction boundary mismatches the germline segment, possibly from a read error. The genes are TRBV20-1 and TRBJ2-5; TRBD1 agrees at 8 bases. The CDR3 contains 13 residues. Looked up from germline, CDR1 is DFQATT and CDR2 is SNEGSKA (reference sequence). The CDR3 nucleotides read TGCAGTTCTGATCCAGGGGGCGCGGAGACACAGTACTTC. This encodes CSSDPGGAETQYF.

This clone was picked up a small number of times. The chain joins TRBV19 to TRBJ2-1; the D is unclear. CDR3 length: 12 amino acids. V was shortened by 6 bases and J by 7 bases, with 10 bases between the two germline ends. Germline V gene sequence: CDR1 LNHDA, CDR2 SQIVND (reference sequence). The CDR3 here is CASSVKANEQFF. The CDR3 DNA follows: TGTGCCAGTAGCGTGAAAGCTAATGAGCAGTTCTTC.

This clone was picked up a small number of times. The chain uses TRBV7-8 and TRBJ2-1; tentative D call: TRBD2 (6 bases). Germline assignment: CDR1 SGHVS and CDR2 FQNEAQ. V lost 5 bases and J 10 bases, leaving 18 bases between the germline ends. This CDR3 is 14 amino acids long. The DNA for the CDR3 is TGTGCCAGCAGCCGAAGGGACTCCCGGGGGGAGCAGTTCTTC. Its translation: CASSRRDSRGEQFF.

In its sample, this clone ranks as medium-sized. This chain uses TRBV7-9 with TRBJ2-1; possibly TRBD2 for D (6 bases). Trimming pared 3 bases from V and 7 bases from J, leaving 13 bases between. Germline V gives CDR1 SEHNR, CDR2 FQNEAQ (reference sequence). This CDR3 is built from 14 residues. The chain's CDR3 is CASSFLARGNEQFF. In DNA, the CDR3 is TGTGCCAGCAGCTTTCTAGCCCGGGGGAATGAGCAGTTCTTC.

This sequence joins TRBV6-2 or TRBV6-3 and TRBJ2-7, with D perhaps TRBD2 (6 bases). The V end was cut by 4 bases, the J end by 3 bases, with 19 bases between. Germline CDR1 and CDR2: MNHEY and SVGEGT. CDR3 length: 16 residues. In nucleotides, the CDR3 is TGTGCCAGCAGTTGCTCGATGCGGGACGGGGACTACGAGCAGTACTTC. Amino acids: CASSCSMRDGDYEQYF.